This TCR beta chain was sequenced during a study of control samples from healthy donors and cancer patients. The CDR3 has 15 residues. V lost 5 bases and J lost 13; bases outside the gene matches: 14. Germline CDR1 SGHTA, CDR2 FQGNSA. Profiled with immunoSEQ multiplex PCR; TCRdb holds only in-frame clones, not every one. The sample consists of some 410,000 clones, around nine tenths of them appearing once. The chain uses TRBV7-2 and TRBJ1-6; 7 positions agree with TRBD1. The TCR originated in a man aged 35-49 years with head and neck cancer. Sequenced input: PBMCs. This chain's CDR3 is CASSIENRGSDPLHF. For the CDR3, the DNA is TGTGCCAGCAGCATCGAAAACAGGGGTTCGGATCCCCTCCACTTT. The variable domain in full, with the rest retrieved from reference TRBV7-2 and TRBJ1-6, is GAGVSQSPSNKVTEKGKDVELRCDPISGHTALYWYRQSLGQGLEFLIYFQGNSAPDKSGLPSDRFSAERTGGSVSTLTIQRTQQEDSAVYLCASSIENRGSDPLHFGNGTRLTVT.